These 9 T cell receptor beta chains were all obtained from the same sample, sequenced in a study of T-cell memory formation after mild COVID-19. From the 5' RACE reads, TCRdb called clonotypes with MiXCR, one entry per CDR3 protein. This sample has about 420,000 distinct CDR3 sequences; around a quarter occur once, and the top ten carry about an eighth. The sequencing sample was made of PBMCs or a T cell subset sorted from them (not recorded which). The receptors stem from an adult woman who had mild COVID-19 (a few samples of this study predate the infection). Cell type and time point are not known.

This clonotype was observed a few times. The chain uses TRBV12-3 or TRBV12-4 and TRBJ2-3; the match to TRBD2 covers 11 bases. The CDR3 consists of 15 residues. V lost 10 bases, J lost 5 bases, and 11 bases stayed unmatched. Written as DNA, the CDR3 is TGTGCCAACGGGAAACTAGCGGGGGATCAAGATACGCAGTATTTT. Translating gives CANGKLAGDQDTQYF.

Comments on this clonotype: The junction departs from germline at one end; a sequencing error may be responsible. DNA of the CDR3: TGCAGCGTTGAAGAGGAGCAGGGAGTCACCTTC. Its translation: CSVEEEQGVTF. This chain links TRBV29-1 with TRBJ2-7, with D perhaps being TRBD1 or TRBD2 (5 bases each). The germline gives CDR1 SQVTM, CDR2 ANQGSEA. CDR3 length: 11 amino acids.

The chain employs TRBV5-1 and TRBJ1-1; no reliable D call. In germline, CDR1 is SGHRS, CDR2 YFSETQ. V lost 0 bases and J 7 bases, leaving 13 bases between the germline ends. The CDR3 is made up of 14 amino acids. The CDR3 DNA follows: TGCGCCAGCAGCTTGGGGGAGGGTGGTAATGAAGCTTTCTTT. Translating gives CASSLGEGGNEAFF.

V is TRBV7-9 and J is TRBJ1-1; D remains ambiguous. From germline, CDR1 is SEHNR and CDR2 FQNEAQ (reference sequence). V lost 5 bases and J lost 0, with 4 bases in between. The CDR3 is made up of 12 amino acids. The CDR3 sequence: CASSEMNTEAFF. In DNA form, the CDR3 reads TGTGCCAGCAGCGAGATGAACACTGAAGCTTTCTTT.

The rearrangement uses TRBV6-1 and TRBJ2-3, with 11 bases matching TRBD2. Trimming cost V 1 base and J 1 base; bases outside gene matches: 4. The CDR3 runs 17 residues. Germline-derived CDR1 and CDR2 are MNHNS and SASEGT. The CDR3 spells CASSEGQLAGGTDTQYF. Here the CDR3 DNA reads TGTGCCAGCAGTGAAGGACAACTAGCGGGGGGCACAGATACGCAGTATTTT.

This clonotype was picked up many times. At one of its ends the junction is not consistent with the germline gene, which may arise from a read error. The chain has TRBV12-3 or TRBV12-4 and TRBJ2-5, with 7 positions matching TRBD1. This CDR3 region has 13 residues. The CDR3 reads CASSLGQKETQYF. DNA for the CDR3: TGCGCCAGCAGCTTGGGACAGAAAGAGACCCAGTACTTC.

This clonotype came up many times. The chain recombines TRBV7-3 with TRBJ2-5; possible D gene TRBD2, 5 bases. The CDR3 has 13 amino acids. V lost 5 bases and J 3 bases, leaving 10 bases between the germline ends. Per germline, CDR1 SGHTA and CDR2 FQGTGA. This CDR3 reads CASSRGLEETQYF. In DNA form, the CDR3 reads TGTGCCAGCAGCCGAGGACTGGAAGAGACCCAGTACTTC.

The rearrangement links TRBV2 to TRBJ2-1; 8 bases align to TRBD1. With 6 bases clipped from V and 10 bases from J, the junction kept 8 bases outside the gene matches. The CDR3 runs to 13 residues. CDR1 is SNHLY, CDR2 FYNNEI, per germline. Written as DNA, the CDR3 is TGTGCCAGCAGCCGCCAGGGGGCGCACGAGCAGTTCTTC. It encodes CASSRQGAHEQFF.

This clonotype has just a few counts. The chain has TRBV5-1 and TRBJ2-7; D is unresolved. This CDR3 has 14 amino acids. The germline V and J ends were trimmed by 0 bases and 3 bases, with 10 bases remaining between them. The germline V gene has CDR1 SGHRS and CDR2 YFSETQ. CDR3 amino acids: CASSLGRVYYEQYF. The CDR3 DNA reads TGCGCCAGCAGCTTGGGACGAGTATACTACGAGCAGTACTTC.